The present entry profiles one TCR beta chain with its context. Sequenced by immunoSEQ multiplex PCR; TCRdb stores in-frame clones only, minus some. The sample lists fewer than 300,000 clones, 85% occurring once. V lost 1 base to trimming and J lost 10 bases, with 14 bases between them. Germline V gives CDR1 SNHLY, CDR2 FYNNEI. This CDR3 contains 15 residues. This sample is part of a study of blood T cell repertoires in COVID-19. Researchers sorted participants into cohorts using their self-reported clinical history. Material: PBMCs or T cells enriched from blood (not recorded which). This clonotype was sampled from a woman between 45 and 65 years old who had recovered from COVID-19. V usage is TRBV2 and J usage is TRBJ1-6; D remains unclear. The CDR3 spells CASSEGLLQKSPLHF. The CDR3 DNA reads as TGTGCCAGCAGTGAAGGCCTATTACAGAAATCACCCCTCCACTTT.